This T cell receptor (beta chain) was sequenced in a study of post-analysis software for immune sequencing data. As for the study in general: Patients with relapsing-remitting, secondary progressive and progressive-relapsing multiple sclerosis courses were all represented.

TCR beta cDNA libraries included unique molecular identifiers. TCRdb re-derived calls from the PCR reads in MiXCR, one entry per CDR3 protein. The sample consists of some 690,000 distinct CDR3 sequences, roughly 27% of them appearing once. The CDR3 sequence is 14 residues long. Germline CDR1 SQVTM, CDR2 ANQGSEA. V lost 2 bases and J lost 8, with 16 bases in between. General study points: Five TRBV segments, including TRBV5-6, TRBV5-1 and TRBV20-1, were more frequent in patients than controls. When the samples were clustered directly with F measure, those that had been prepared in the same batch showed strong co-clustering. Those with multiple sclerosis, the patient group, showed significantly lower normalized Chao1 diversity than controls.

Worth noting for this clonotype: Antigen: not known.

The source material was blood. This TCR came from a girl aged 10 to 17 with multiple sclerosis. This chain connects TRBV29-1 to TRBJ2-1; D ambiguous. The CDR3 sequence is CSVEYMVKRDEQFF. CDR3 coding DNA: TGCAGCGTTGAATATATGGTAAAGCGAGATGAGCAGTTCTTC.